A single sample gave rise to the 21 T cell receptor beta chains below, sequenced in a study of blood T cells in healthy people across ages. A second PCR of roughly 7 to 11 cycles used a sample-barcoded 5' primer and a J-beta primer mix. TCRdb re-derived calls from the 5' RACE reads in MiXCR, one entry per CDR3 protein. The sample records about 580,000 distinct CDR3 sequences, about 45% being singletons. Specimen: blood. All receptors derive from a man older than 75 in good health.

This clonotype has a handful of counts. The chain is built from TRBV7-2 and TRBJ2-5; possible D gene TRBD2, 5 bases. The germline V gene has CDR1 SGHTA and CDR2 FQGNSA. V was shortened by 6 bases and J by 5 bases, with 10 bases between the two germline ends. There are 12 residues in the CDR3. The CDR3 DNA sequence: TGTGCCAGCAGTTTGGACTTGGAGACCCAGTACTTC. Protein sequence: CASSLDLETQYF.

The chain employs TRBV5-1 and TRBJ1-2; TRBD1 matches at 7 bases. Germline V lookup: CDR1 SGHRS, CDR2 YFSETQ. The V gene end was trimmed by 4 bases and the J gene end by 3 bases; junction bases not matched to a gene: 12. The CDR3 totals 16 residues. The CDR3 region has the DNA TGCGCCAGCAGCCGACAGGGACCAGGGGACTACTATGGCTACACCTTC. This codes for CASSRQGPGDYYGYTF.

The chain couples TRBV12-3 or TRBV12-4 to TRBJ2-5, with D possibly TRBD1 on 5 matching bases. The CDR3 runs to 14 residues. Trimming shortened V by 3 bases and J by 2 bases, and 10 bases separated the two germline ends. In DNA form, the CDR3 reads TGTGCCAGCAGTTTTGGGGCAGAACAAGAGACCCAGTACTTC. Protein sequence: CASSFGAEQETQYF.

The chain recombines TRBV18 with TRBJ2-2, with a possible D match to TRBD1 (5 bases). V was pared by 4 bases and J by 0 bases, with 9 bases between. Germline V lookup: CDR1 KGHSH, CDR2 LQKENI. The length of the CDR3 is 15 residues. CDR3 DNA sequence: TGTGCCAGCTCACTACGACAGACGAACACCGGGGAGCTGTTTTTT. This encodes CASSLRQTNTGELFF.

The CDR3 loop is CASSPGTSGRINRGTHNEQFF. The CDR3 DNA reads TGTGCCAGCAGCCCTGGGACTAGCGGGAGGATCAATCGGGGGACACACAATGAGCAGTTCTTC. The rearrangement joins TRBV7-2 to TRBJ2-1; 15 nucleotides match TRBD2. The germline V gene encodes CDR1 SGHTA and CDR2 FQGNSA. CDR3 length: 21 amino acids. J lost 5 bases, V lost 5 bases, and 19 bases had no gene match.

This clonotype was seen ten or more times. This CDR3 is CASSRDGNTEAFF. The DNA for the CDR3 is TGTGCCAGCAGCCGGGACGGCAACACTGAAGCTTTCTTT. This chain links TRBV7-9 with TRBJ1-1; maybe TRBD1 (5 bases). The V and J ends lost 5 bases and 2 bases respectively, with 9 bases between them. Per germline, CDR1 SEHNR and CDR2 FQNEAQ (reference sequence). This CDR3 comprises 13 residues.

The J gene is TRBJ2-1, the V gene TRBV7-9; D could derive from TRBD1 or TRBD2 (5 bases each). CDR1 SEHNR and CDR2 FQNEAQ come from the germline V gene (reference sequence). The length of the CDR3 is 16 residues. The V end was cut by 3 bases, the J end by 5 bases, with 17 bases between. CDR3 DNA sequence: TGTGCCAGCAGCTTTTCCGGGACCAGCGGACACAATGAGCAGTTCTTC. Its protein is CASSFSGTSGHNEQFF.

The V and J genes are TRBV20-1 and TRBJ2-5; perhaps TRBD1 as D (6 bases). The assigned J gene may be wrong: the sequence end matches TRBJ2-7 better. CDR3 length: 14 amino acids. Germline CDR1 is DFQATT and CDR2 is SNEGSKA (reference sequence). In nucleotides, the CDR3 is TGCAGTGCTAACCCCCGGGACACCCCCTACGAGCAGTACTTC. This encodes CSANPRDTPYEQYF.

The table lists this clonotype with a few counts. The chain joins TRBV4-3 to TRBJ2-1; 14 bases are shared with TRBD2. J was trimmed by 6 bases and V by 5 bases; bases with no gene match: 6. Germline lookup yields CDR1 LGHNA and CDR2 YSLEER. There are 16 residues in the CDR3. The CDR3 is CASSNRLAGGGNEQFF. CDR3 nucleotides: TGCGCCAGCAGCAACCGACTAGCGGGGGGGGGCAATGAGCAGTTCTTC.

V gene TRBV28 combines with J gene TRBJ2-7; 7 positions agree with TRBD2. V gave up 1 base and J gave up 3 bases; unmatched junction bases: 6. Germline V gene lookup returns CDR1 MDHEN and CDR2 SYDVKM. The CDR3 totals 15 residues. CDR3 residues: CASSLFASGRYEQYF. The CDR3 DNA reads as TGTGCCAGCAGTTTATTCGCTAGCGGACGCTACGAGCAGTACTTC.

The chain employs TRBV2 and TRBJ2-7; no reliable D call. This CDR3 spans 13 amino acids. Germline lookup yields CDR1 SNHLY and CDR2 FYNNEI. The germline V and J ends were trimmed by 6 bases and 3 bases, with 12 bases remaining between them. DNA of the CDR3: TGTGCCAGCAGCCGCGACACGGACTACGAGCAGTACTTC. Protein product: CASSRDTDYEQYF.

The chain joins TRBV7-2 to TRBJ2-3, with TRBD2 identical over 9 bases. V was pared by 1 base and J by 2 bases, with 10 bases of the junction left unmatched. CDR3 length: 18 residues. Germline V lookup: CDR1 SGHTA, CDR2 FQGNSA. DNA of the CDR3: TGTGCCAGCAGCTTAGAAGCTAGCGGGGTCCTCCTCACAGATACGCAGTATTTT. It specifies CASSLEASGVLLTDTQYF. Filled out from reference TRBV7-2 and TRBJ2-3, the complete variable domain reads GAGVSQSPSNKVTEKGKDVELRCDPISGHTALYWYRQSLGQGLEFLIYFQGNSAPDKSGLPSDRFSAERTGGSVSTLTIQRTQQEDSAVYLCASSLEASGVLLTDTQYFGPGTRLTVL.

This clonotype was recorded a few times. CDR3 protein: CSGKDRGPRSYEQYF. CDR3 sequence (DNA): TGCAGTGGCAAAGACAGGGGGCCTCGCTCCTACGAGCAGTACTTC. The V call is TRBV20-1, the J call TRBJ2-7; TRBD1 matches at 10 bases. This CDR3 spans 15 amino acids. Germline lookup yields CDR1 DFQATT and CDR2 SNEGSKA (reference sequence). Trimming took 7 bases from V and 0 from J; bases not matched to a gene: 9.

This clonotype was observed at least ten times. The rearrangement joins TRBV6-5 to TRBJ1-2, with D possibly TRBD1 on 6 matching bases. CDR3 length: 13 residues. With 2 bases removed from V and 4 bases from J, the gap between germline ends came to 8 bases. Germline CDR1 MNHEY, CDR2 SVGAGI. CDR3 protein: CASSYRQAYGYTF. CDR3 sequence (DNA): TGTGCCAGCAGTTACAGACAGGCCTATGGCTACACCTTC.

Concerning this clonotype itself: A much larger clone differs from this one at a single base, so this may be a read error. V usage is TRBV6-6 and J usage is TRBJ2-7; a possible D gene is TRBD1 (7 bases). This CDR3 has 12 residues. With 8 bases removed from V and 7 bases from J, the gap between germline ends came to 15 bases. Germline-derived CDR1 and CDR2 are MNHNY and SVGAGI (reference sequence). The CDR3 region is CASAGQAGEQYF. The CDR3 region has the DNA TGTGCCAGCGCTGGACAGGCGGGAGAGCAGTACTTC.

This clonotype has a handful of counts. This rearrangement joins TRBV4-3 to TRBJ2-1; 12 bases are shared with TRBD2. The CDR3 sequence is 20 residues long. Germline CDR1 reads LGHNA; CDR2 reads YSLEER. With V trimmed by 1 base and J by 3 bases, 13 bases remained unmatched. The CDR3 sequence: CASSQGGKGLAGQGYNEQFF. The CDR3, as DNA: TGCGCCAGCAGCCAAGGGGGGAAAGGACTAGCGGGACAGGGCTACAATGAGCAGTTCTTC.

The rearrangement links TRBV6-2 or TRBV6-3 to TRBJ2-1; TRBD2 agrees at 7 bases. With 11 bases clipped from V and 14 bases from J, the junction kept 18 bases outside the gene matches. The germline CDR1 and CDR2 sequences are MNHEY and SVGEGT. This CDR3 comprises 13 residues. The CDR3 bases are TGTGCCGGCACGGCGAGCGGGGCGGACTGGGAGTTCTTC. It encodes CAGTASGADWEFF.

Notes on this clonotype: A much more abundant neighbour one base away suggests this may be a read error. This chain uses TRBV6-5 with TRBJ1-2, with TRBD1 as a possible D gene (5 bases). This CDR3 has 12 amino acids. Germline V CDR1 and CDR2: MNHEY, SVGAGI. V lost 5 bases and J 7 bases, leaving 11 bases between the germline ends. The CDR3 is CASSAQDTGYTF. The CDR3 region has the DNA TGTGCCAGCAGTGCCCAGGACACTGGCTACACCTTC.

The rearrangement joins TRBV20-1 to TRBJ2-5, with 8 bases fitting TRBD2. Germline lookup yields CDR1 DFQATT and CDR2 SNEGSKA (reference sequence). The CDR3 runs to 14 residues. With V trimmed by 5 bases and J by 4 bases, 9 bases remained unmatched. The CDR3 DNA follows: TGCAGTGCTCTTCTTCCCGGGACTAGAGAGACCCAGTACTTC. Translated, it gives CSALLPGTRETQYF.

The CDR3 reads CASNPTPGAGSYNEQFF. The CDR3 bases are TGTGCCAGCAACCCCACTCCCGGTGCGGGCTCCTACAATGAGCAGTTCTTC. The genes are TRBV12-3 or TRBV12-4 and TRBJ2-1; TRBD2 is a possible D gene (5 bases). This CDR3 has 17 residues. V lost 7 bases and J lost 0, with 19 bases in between.

This clonotype was counted ten times or more. The chain has TRBV6-6 and TRBJ2-7; possible D gene TRBD1, 5 bases. The ends were cut back, 6 bases at V and 0 bases at J, with 15 bases in the middle. The CDR3 contains 15 residues. The germline gives CDR1 MNHNY, CDR2 SVGAGI (reference sequence). CDR3 residues: CASSPDPDSSYEQYF. CDR3 sequence (DNA): TGTGCCAGCAGCCCCGATCCCGACAGCTCCTACGAGCAGTACTTC.